This T cell receptor (beta chain) was recovered during a study of patients and donors after allogeneic stem cell transplantation. TCRdb reprocessed the RT-PCR reads with MiXCR, giving one entry per CDR3 protein. The repertoire holds about 960,000 distinct CDR3 sequences, more than 15% seen once, with approximately 5.9% in the top ten. This clonotype has more than one count but fewer than ten. The germline V gene has CDR1 SGHNT and CDR2 YENEEA. CDR3 length: 17 residues. V was cut by 0 bases and J by 2 bases, with 16 bases left in between. The V call is TRBV11-3, the J call TRBJ2-5; D remains unclear. The sequencing input was blood, either unsorted or a sorted T cell fraction (not recorded which). The receptor was isolated from a human donor who was either an allogeneic HSCT recipient or a stem cell or donor lymphocyte infusion donor (not recorded which). It is not recorded whose cells these are; they may come from a transplant donor. CDR3: CASSLDAHLSEQETQYF. Here the CDR3 DNA reads TGTGCCAGCAGCTTAGATGCCCACCTGTCAGAGCAAGAGACCCAGTACTTC.